This T cell receptor (beta chain) came from a study of T cell responses to AZD1222 COVID-19 vaccine. Per germline, CDR1 KGHSH and CDR2 LQKENI. The germline V and J ends were trimmed by 2 bases and 8 bases, with 10 bases remaining between them. CDR3 length equals 14 residues. Produced via immunoSEQ multiplex PCR; TCRdb's table is partial and in-frame only. The data show roughly 120,000 clones, approximately 90% seen once. The chain couples TRBV18 to TRBJ1-6; D gene unclear. The sequenced sample was peripheral blood, obtained on day 0 of AZD1222 vaccination. This receptor was taken from an adult in good health. CDR3 loop: CASSPGVIYSPLHF. The CDR3 DNA reads as TGTGCCAGCTCACCAGGGGTGATTTATTCACCCCTCCACTTT.